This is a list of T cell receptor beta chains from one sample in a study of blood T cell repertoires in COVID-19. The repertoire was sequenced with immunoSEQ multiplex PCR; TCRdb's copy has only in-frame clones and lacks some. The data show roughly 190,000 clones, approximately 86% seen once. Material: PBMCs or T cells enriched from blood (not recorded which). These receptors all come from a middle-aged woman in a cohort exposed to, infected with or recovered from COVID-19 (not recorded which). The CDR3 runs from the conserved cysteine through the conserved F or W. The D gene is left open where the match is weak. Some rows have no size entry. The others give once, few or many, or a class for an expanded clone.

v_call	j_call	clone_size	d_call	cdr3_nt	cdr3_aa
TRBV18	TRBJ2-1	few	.	TGTGCCAGCTCACCGCCGCCTAACAATGAGCAGTTCTTC	CASSPPPNNEQFF
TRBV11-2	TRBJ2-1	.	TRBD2	TGTGCCAGCAGCCCAGCCGTCCAGCGGGAGCAGCAGTTCTTC	CASSPAVQREQQFF
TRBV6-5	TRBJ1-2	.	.	TGTGCCAGCAGGCCGGGTGGTACAGGGAACGGCTACACCTTC	CASRPGGTGNGYTF
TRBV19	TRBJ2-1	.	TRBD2	TGTGCCAGTAGTTGGGAGGGGAGCTCCTACAATGAGCAGTTCTTC	CASSWEGSSYNEQFF
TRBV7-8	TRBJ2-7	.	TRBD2	TGTGCCAGCAGCTCCGAAGCGGGGTACTCCTACGAGCAGTACTTC	CASSSEAGYSYEQYF
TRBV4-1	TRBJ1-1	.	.	TGCGCCAGCAGCCAAGCGGGTTGGATGAACACTGAAGCTTTCTTT	CASSQAGWMNTEAFF
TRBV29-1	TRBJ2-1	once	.	TGCAGCGTTGGCGGCAAATACAATGAGCAGTTCTTC	CSVGGKYNEQFF
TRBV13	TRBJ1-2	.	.	TGTGCCAGCAGCCTCAATCAGAGGACAGATGGCTACACCTTC	CASSLNQRTDGYTF
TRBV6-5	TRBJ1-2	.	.	TGTGCCAGCACCACTGGGCAGGGAAGGCCCTATGGCTACACCTTC	CASTTGQGRPYGYTF
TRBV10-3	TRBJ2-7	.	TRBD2	TGTGCCATCAGTGACCTAGGACTAGCGGGATTGACATCCTACGAGCAGTACTTC	CAISDLGLAGLTSYEQYF
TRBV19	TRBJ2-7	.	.	TGTGCCAGTAGTATTGACAGTTATTCTTCCTACGAGCAGTACTTC	CASSIDSYSSYEQYF
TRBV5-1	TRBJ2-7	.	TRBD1	TGCGCCAGCAGGAAGACAGGGGGCGAAGACTACGAGCAGTACTTC	CASRKTGGEDYEQYF
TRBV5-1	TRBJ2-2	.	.	TGCGCCAGCAGCTTGGCTTTCAGCGGAGCAACCGGGGAGCTGTTTTTT	CASSLAFSGATGELFF
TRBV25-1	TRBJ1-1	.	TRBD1	TGTGCCAGCGGACAGGGGTTAGGCACTGAAGCTTTCTTT	CASGQGLGTEAFF
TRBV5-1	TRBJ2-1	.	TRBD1	TGCGCCAGCAGCACAGGGACAGGGGGCAATGAGCAGTTCTTC	CASSTGTGGNEQFF
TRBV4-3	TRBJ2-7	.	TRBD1	TGCGCCAGCAGCTCGCGGACAGGGAACTACGAGCAGTACTTC	CASSSRTGNYEQYF
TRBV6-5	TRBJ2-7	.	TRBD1	TGTGCCAGCAGTTCCCCTCCCGGACAGGCCGCCTACGAGCAGTACTTC	CASSSPPGQAAYEQYF
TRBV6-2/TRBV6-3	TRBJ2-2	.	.	TGTGCCAGCAGTCTGGGGCGAGAGACCGGGGAGCTGTTTTTT	CASSLGRETGELFF
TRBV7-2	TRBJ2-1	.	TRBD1	TGTGCCAGCAGCCCACAGGGGTACAATGAGCAGTTCTTC	CASSPQGYNEQFF
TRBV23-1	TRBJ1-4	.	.	TGCGCCAGCAGTCAATTTGGGTGCGGCAGTTCCAATGAAAAACTGTTTTTT	CASSQFGCGSSNEKLFF
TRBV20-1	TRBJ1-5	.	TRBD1	TGCAGTGCTAGTACCCACAGGGGGCTTTGGAACAATCAGCCCCAGCATTTT	CSASTHRGLWNNQPQHF
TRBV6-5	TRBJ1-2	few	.	TGTGCCAGCAGTTTGACAGCTTACTATGGCTACACCTTC	CASSLTAYYGYTF
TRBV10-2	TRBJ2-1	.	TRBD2	TGCGCCAGCAGGTCCGGGACTAGCGTATACAATGAGCAGTTCTTC	CASRSGTSVYNEQFF
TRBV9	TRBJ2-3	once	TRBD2	TGTGCCAGCAGCGTCGGGGGGGGCCCTCGGGATACGCAGTATTTT	CASSVGGGPRDTQYF
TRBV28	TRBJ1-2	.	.	TGTGCCAGCGGAGGCGGGGATGGCTACACCTTC	CASGGGDGYTF
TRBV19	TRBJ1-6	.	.	TGTGCCAGTAGTAGCACACCTAATTCACCCCTCCACTTT	CASSSTPNSPLHF
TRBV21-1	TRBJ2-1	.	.	TGTGCCAGGGGGCTAGCGGGGGCTTACAATGAGCAGTTCTTC	CARGLAGAYNEQFF
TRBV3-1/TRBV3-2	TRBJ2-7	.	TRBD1	TGTGCCAGCAGACGTACCGGGACAGGGACCTACGAGCAGTACTTC	CASRRTGTGTYEQYF
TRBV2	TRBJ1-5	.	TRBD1	TGTGCCAGCAGTGAAGCCCGGGACAGGGTAAGTCAGCCCCAGCATTTT	CASSEARDRVSQPQHF
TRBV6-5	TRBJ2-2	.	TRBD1	TGTGCCAGCAGTCCAGGGGGCGAGACCGGGGAGCTGTTTTTT	CASSPGGETGELFF
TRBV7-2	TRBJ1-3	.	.	TGTGCCAGCAGCTTAGGTCCGCAGGGGTCTGGAAACACCATATATTTT	CASSLGPQGSGNTIYF
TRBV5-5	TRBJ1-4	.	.	TGTGCCAGCAGCCCCGGACAGACAACTAATGAAAAACTGTTTTTT	CASSPGQTTNEKLFF
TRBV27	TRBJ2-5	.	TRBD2	TGTGCCAACGACTGGGGGGGTCGGGAGACCCAGTACTTC	CANDWGGRETQYF
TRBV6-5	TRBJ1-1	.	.	TGTGCCATCAATCTCGGGGTCACTGAAGCTTTCTTT	CAINLGVTEAFF
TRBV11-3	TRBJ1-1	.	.	TGTGCCAGCAGCTTTTATGGAGGGGAAGCTTTCTTT	CASSFYGGEAFF
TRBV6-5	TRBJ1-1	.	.	TGTGCCAGCAGTTACGGCGGGCTGAACACTGAAGCTTTCTTT	CASSYGGLNTEAFF
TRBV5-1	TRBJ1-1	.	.	TGCGCCAGCAGCTTGTATCTAGAGTCCACTGAAGCTTTCTTT	CASSLYLESTEAFF
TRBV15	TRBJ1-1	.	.	TGTGCCACCAGCAGAGATCCCGGGAGAAACACTGAAGCTTTCTTT	CATSRDPGRNTEAFF
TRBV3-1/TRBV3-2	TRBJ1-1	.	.	TGTGCCAGCAGCCTCGGAGGTTTGATGAACACTGAAGCTTTCTTT	CASSLGGLMNTEAFF
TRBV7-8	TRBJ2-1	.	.	TGTGCCAGCAGCTTAGTCGGGGGAAAGTACAATGAGCAGTTCTTC	CASSLVGGKYNEQFF
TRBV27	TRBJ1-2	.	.	TGTGCCAGCGCTTCCGGGTCTAACTATGGCTACACCTTC	CASASGSNYGYTF
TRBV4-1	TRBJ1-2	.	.	TGCGCCAGCAGCCGAGCCAGGGGCGGCTACACCTTC	CASSRARGGYTF
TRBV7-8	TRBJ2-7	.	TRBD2	TGTGCCAGCAGCTATCAACTAGCGGGTCCCCCCTACGAGCAGTACTTC	CASSYQLAGPPYEQYF
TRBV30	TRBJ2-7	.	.	TGTGCCTTGGAGGGCGGAGGCTACGAGCAGTACTTC	CALEGGGYEQYF
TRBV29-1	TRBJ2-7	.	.	TGCAGCGTTGAAGCAGGGGCGTACGAGCAGTACTTC	CSVEAGAYEQYF
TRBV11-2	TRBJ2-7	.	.	TGTGCCAGCAGCTTAGATCGTAGGAGGGGGCCCATCTACGAGCAGTACTTC	CASSLDRRRGPIYEQYF
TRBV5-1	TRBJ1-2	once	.	TGCGCCAGCAGCCAAGAGGGGGACTACACCTTC	CASSQEGDYTF
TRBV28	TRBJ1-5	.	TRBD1	TGTGCCAGCAGTCGGGTCCGACAGGGGCACAATCAGCCCCAGCATTTT	CASSRVRQGHNQPQHF
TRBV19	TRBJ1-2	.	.	TGTGCCAGTAGTTTCCCCCGCGGGGGGCTCTTCTATGGCTACACCTTC	CASSFPRGGLFYGYTF
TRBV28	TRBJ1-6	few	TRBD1	TGTGCCAGCAGTTTAGCTGGGACAGGGGGCAGGTCACCCCTCCACTTT	CASSLAGTGGRSPLHF
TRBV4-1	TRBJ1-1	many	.	TGCGCCAGCAGCAAAGATGACTCCGCGAACACTGAAGCTTTCTTT	CASSKDDSANTEAFF
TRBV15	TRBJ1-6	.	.	TGTGCCACCAGCAGAGATTTAGGAGGGGTTAACTCACCCCTCCACTTT	CATSRDLGGVNSPLHF
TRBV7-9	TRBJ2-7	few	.	TGTGCCAGCAGAGGGGTATCCTACGAGCAGTACTTC	CASRGVSYEQYF
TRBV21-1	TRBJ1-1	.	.	TGTGCCGGAAAACAGGGGAACACTGAAGCTTTCTTT	CAGKQGNTEAFF
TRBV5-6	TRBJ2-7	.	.	TGTGCCAGCAGCTTGGGAGGGGGATACGAGCAGTACTTC	CASSLGGGYEQYF
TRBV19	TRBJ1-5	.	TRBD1	TGTGCCAGTAGGGGACAGGGTCGGGGAAGCAATCAGCCCCAGCATTTT	CASRGQGRGSNQPQHF
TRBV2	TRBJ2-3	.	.	TGTGCCAGCAGTGAATTCACAAGCACAGATACGCAGTATTTT	CASSEFTSTDTQYF
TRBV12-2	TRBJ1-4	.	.	TGTGCAAGTCGCTTAGTTACAGAAGCCTCTGAAAAACTGTTTTTT	CASRLVTEASEKLFF